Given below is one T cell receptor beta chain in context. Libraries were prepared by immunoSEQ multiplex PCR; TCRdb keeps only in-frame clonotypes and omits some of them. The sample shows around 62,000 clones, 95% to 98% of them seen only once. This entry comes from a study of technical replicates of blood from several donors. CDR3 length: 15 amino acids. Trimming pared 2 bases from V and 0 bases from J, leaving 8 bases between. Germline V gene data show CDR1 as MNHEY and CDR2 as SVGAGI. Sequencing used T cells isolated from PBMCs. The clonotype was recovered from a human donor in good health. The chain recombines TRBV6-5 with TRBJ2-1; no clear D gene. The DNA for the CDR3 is TGTGCCAGCAGTTACGCAAGTAGCTCCTACAATGAGCAGTTCTTC. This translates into CASSYASSSYNEQFF.